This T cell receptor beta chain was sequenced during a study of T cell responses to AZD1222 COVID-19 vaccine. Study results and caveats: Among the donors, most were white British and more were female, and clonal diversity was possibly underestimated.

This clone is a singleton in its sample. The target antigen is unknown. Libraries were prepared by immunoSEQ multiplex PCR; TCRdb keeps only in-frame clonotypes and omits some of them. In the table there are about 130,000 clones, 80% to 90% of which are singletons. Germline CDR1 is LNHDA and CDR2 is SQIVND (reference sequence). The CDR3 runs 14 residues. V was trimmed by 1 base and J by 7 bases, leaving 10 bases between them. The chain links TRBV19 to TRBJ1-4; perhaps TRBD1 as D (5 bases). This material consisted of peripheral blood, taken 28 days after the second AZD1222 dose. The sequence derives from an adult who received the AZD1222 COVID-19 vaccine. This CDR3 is CASSIVGGVEKLFF. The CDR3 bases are TGTGCCAGTAGTATAGTCGGAGGGGTTGAAAAACTGTTTTTT.